This T cell receptor beta chain was sequenced in a study of blood T cells in healthy people across ages. A sample-barcoded 5' primer and a J-beta primer mix were used in a second PCR of roughly 7 to 12 cycles. From the 5' RACE reads, TCRdb called clonotypes with MiXCR, one entry per CDR3 protein. The repertoire holds 1.5 million or so distinct CDR3 sequences, with 42% as singletons. This CDR3 has 14 residues. The V end lost 7 bases, the J end lost 0 bases, and 12 bases lay between the germline ends. The table lists this clonotype with many counts. The sequence was obtained from a woman younger than 35 in good health. V is TRBV12-3 or TRBV12-4 and J is TRBJ2-5, with D possibly being TRBD1 (6 bases). Specimen: blood. The CDR3 protein is CASNRRDNQETQYF. CDR3 bases: TGTGCCAGCAATCGACGGGACAACCAAGAGACCCAGTACTTC.